Following are 28 T cell receptor beta chains from one sample sequenced in a study of cytomegalovirus exposure and HLA in healthy donors. PCR was performed using 60 Vbeta and 13 Jbeta primers. Measured with immunoSEQ multiplex PCR; TCRdb has only the in-frame clones, and not every one. The sample contains about 81,000 clones, over 70% of which appear only once. Sequenced sample: PBMCs. The receptors were gathered from a man in his forties or fifties in good health and CMV-seropositive.

This chain links TRBV4-1 with TRBJ2-1; TRBD2 matches at 7 bases. With 6 bases clipped from V and 6 bases from J, the junction kept 5 bases outside the gene matches. Germline CDR1 MGHRA, CDR2 YSYEKL. This CDR3 is 13 amino acids long. The CDR3: CASRRGRGNEQFF. The CDR3 DNA is TGCGCCAGCAGACGCGGGAGAGGCAATGAGCAGTTCTTC.

This rearrangement joins TRBV14 to TRBJ2-7, with TRBD2 matching 10 bases. The length of the CDR3 is 14 residues. With V trimmed by 4 bases and J by 1 base, 1 base remained unmatched. The germline V gene encodes CDR1 SGHDN and CDR2 FVKESK. CDR3 loop: CASSRTSGSYEQYF. In DNA, the CDR3 is TGTGCCAGCAGCCGGACTAGCGGATCCTACGAGCAGTACTTC. The full variable domain, in which reference TRBV14 and TRBJ2-7 provide the parts outside the CDR3, is EAGVTQFPSHSVIEKGQTVTLRCDPISGHDNLYWYRRVMGKEIKFLLHFVKESKQDESGMPNNRFLAERTGGTYSTLKVQPAELEDSGVYFCASSRTSGSYEQYFGPGTRLTVT.

This sequence joins TRBV6-1 and TRBJ2-7; TRBD1 matches 7 bases. The CDR3 runs 14 residues. Germline assignment: CDR1 MNHNS and CDR2 SASEGT. V lost 6 bases to trimming and J lost 0 bases; unmatched junction nucleotides: 5. The CDR3, as DNA: TGTGCCAGCAGCATGACAGGGCACTCCTACGAGCAGTACTTC. Protein product: CASSMTGHSYEQYF.

This chain connects TRBV4-2 to TRBJ2-3; TRBD2 might be the D (5 bases). CDR3 size: 15 residues. The ends were cut back, 1 base at V and 4 bases at J, with 12 bases in the middle. Germline V gives CDR1 LGHNA, CDR2 YNFKEQ. The DNA of the CDR3 is TGTGCCAGCAGCCAAGTAGGAGGTTTCGCAGATACGCAGTATTTT. Its protein is CASSQVGGFADTQYF.

The chain combines TRBV7-3 with TRBJ1-2; 8 bases are shared with TRBD1. This CDR3 has 15 residues. V lost 3 bases and J lost 8; bases outside the gene matches: 11. The V gene's germline CDR1 is SGHTA and CDR2 FQGTGA. The DNA for the CDR3 is TGTGCCAGCAGCTTCTCAGGGGGCGCAGGAGAAGGCTACACCTTC. Encoded protein: CASSFSGGAGEGYTF.

The genes are TRBV5-4 and TRBJ2-7, with TRBD2 matching over 11 bases. Germline values: CDR1 SGHNT, CDR2 YYREEE (reference sequence). This CDR3 is 15 amino acids long. Trimming removed 3 bases from V and 7 bases from J; junction bases left unmatched: 9. The CDR3 is CASSSPSGRLTEQYF. The CDR3 DNA reads TGTGCCAGCAGCTCACCTAGCGGGAGGCTTACGGAGCAGTACTTC.

This clone has more than one count but fewer than ten. The genes are TRBV18 and TRBJ2-7; TRBD1 might be the D (5 bases). Trimming cost V 2 bases and J 3 bases, with 8 bases left between them. The V gene's germline CDR1 is KGHSH and CDR2 LQKENI. This CDR3 spans 13 amino acids. In nucleotides, the CDR3 is TGTGCCAGCTCACCAGTCAGGGACTACGAGCAGTACTTC. This encodes CASSPVRDYEQYF. Complete variable domain (other parts from reference TRBV18 and TRBJ2-7): NAGVMQNPRHLVRRRGQEARLRCSPMKGHSHVYWYRQLPEEGLKFMVYLQKENIIDESGMPKERFSAEFPKEGPSILRIQQVVRGDSAAYFCASSPVRDYEQYFGPGTRLTVT.

The V gene is TRBV28, the J gene TRBJ1-2, with 7 bases lining up with TRBD1. The CDR3 totals 13 residues. V lost 2 bases and J lost 4; bases outside the gene matches: 1. Germline lookup yields CDR1 MDHEN and CDR2 SYDVKM. Here the CDR3 reads CASSLPGGYGYTF. DNA for the CDR3: TGTGCCAGCAGTTTACCAGGGGGCTATGGCTACACCTTC.

As regards this clone: Relative to the germline gene, one junction end is altered; a read error may explain this. V usage is TRBV7-9 and J usage is TRBJ1-1; tentatively, D is TRBD1 (6 bases). This CDR3 spans 13 amino acids. Germline V gene lookup returns CDR1 SEHNR and CDR2 FQNEAQ (reference sequence). CDR3 sequence: CSSQDSLNTEAFF. In DNA, the CDR3 is TGTTCCAGTCAGGACAGCTTGAACACTGAAGCTTTCTTT.

This clone was found a few times. The genes are TRBV5-1 and TRBJ1-2, with 7 bases aligning to TRBD1. This CDR3 is 14 amino acids long. CDR1 SGHRS and CDR2 YFSETQ come from the germline V gene. J gave up 2 bases and V 2 bases, and 3 bases lay outside the gene matches. The CDR3 coding sequence is TGCGCCAGCAGCTTAACGACAGGGAACTATGGCTACACCTTC. Translating it yields CASSLTTGNYGYTF.

CDR3 nucleotides: TGTGCCAGCAGTCCCACAGGGGGCGCGAGGACCGGGGAGCTGTTTTTT. Protein: CASSPTGGARTGELFF. The chain is built from TRBV7-6 and TRBJ2-2, with 9 bases fitting TRBD1. This CDR3 contains 16 residues. J was trimmed by 5 bases and V by 6 bases; bases with no gene match: 10. Germline CDR1 reads SGHVS; CDR2 reads FNYEAQ.

The rearrangement joins TRBV11-2 to TRBJ1-1; 9 bases line up with TRBD1. Unmatched junction bases numbered 5, after V lost 1 base and J lost 5 bases. The CDR3 has 15 amino acids. Germline CDR1 reads SGHAT; CDR2 reads FQNNGV. The CDR3 here is CASSLAPGQGTEAFF. CDR3 sequence (DNA): TGTGCCAGCAGCTTAGCCCCGGGACAGGGAACTGAAGCTTTCTTT.

The chain is built from TRBV15 and TRBJ2-4; 15 bases fit TRBD2. Germline V gene sequence: CDR1 LNHNV, CDR2 YYDKDF (reference sequence). The CDR3 is made up of 21 amino acids. The ends lost 0 bases at V and 0 bases at J; junction bases unmatched: 9. The CDR3 DNA follows: TGTGCCACCAGCAGAGATCAGTTAGGACTAGCGGGAGGGTCAGCCAAAAACATTCAGTACTTC. Translated: CATSRDQLGLAGGSAKNIQYF.

This clone was counted a few times. The chain uses TRBV11-2 and TRBJ2-7; TRBD1 agrees at 10 bases. The junction had 5 bases not matched to a gene; V was cut back by 1 base and J by 2 bases. Germline CDR1 reads SGHAT; CDR2 reads FQNNGV. CDR3 size: 16 residues. The CDR3 sequence: CASSLAGTGAAYEQYF. The CDR3 DNA reads as TGTGCCAGCAGCTTAGCTGGGACAGGGGCAGCCTACGAGCAGTACTTC.

The gene calls are TRBV9 and TRBJ2-1; D remains ambiguous. The V end lost 1 base, the J end lost 8 bases, and 13 bases lay between the germline ends. The CDR3 is 14 residues long. Germline V lookup: CDR1 SGDLS, CDR2 YYNGEE. CDR3 region: CASSVRSGGDEQFF. The CDR3 DNA follows: TGTGCCAGCAGCGTAAGATCTGGCGGCGATGAGCAGTTCTTC.

The J gene is TRBJ1-5, the V gene TRBV19; D perhaps matches TRBD1 (5 bases). In germline, CDR1 is LNHDA, CDR2 SQIVND (reference sequence). This CDR3 has 17 residues. Between the trimmed V and J ends, which lost 0 bases and 4 bases, there was a span of 16 bases. The CDR3 loop is CASSIDRTRAQNQPQHF. The CDR3 region has the DNA TGTGCCAGTAGTATAGATCGGACCAGGGCCCAAAATCAGCCCCAGCATTTT. The whole variable domain, remainder taken from reference TRBV19 and TRBJ1-5, is DGGITQSPKYLFRKEGQNVTLSCEQNLNHDAMYWYRQDPGQGLRLIYYSQIVNDFQKGDIAEGYSVSREKKESFPLTVTSAQKNPTAFYLCASSIDRTRAQNQPQHFGDGTRLSIL.

This clone is a singleton in its sample. As DNA, the CDR3 is TGTGCCAGCAGGGTTGAAGCGGGAATAGGGGGTTACGAGCAGTACTTC. Translated, it gives CASRVEAGIGGYEQYF. J is TRBJ2-7 and V is TRBV27; D may be TRBD2 (7 bases). CDR1 is MNHEY, CDR2 SMNVEV, per germline (reference sequence). This CDR3 is 16 amino acids long. The germline V and J ends were trimmed by 6 bases and 4 bases, with 22 bases remaining between them.

This clone was detected only once. The genes are TRBV19 and TRBJ2-2; D is perhaps TRBD1 (5 bases). Germline V lookup: CDR1 LNHDA, CDR2 SQIVND (reference sequence). V was cut by 4 bases and J by 5 bases, with 14 bases left in between. The CDR3 consists of 15 residues. The CDR3 DNA reads TGTGCCAGTAGTACCCCAGGACAAGAAACCGGGGAGCTGTTTTTT. It specifies CASSTPGQETGELFF. The full variable domain, in which reference TRBV19 and TRBJ2-2 provide the parts outside the CDR3, is DGGITQSPKYLFRKEGQNVTLSCEQNLNHDAMYWYRQDPGQGLRLIYYSQIVNDFQKGDIAEGYSVSREKKESFPLTVTSAQKNPTAFYLCASSTPGQETGELFFGEGSRLTVL.

This clone was recorded once. The chain links TRBV13 to TRBJ2-2; D is perhaps TRBD1 (6 bases). Per germline, CDR1 PRHDT and CDR2 FYEKMQ (reference sequence). CDR3 length equals 14 residues. V was trimmed by 5 bases and J by 6 bases, leaving 13 bases between them. CDR3 nucleotide sequence: TGTGCCAGCAGCGGGATCAGGGGCCCCGGGGAGCTGTTTTTT. This encodes CASSGIRGPGELFF. The full variable domain, in which reference TRBV13 and TRBJ2-2 provide the parts outside the CDR3, is AAGVIQSPRHLIKEKRETATLKCYPIPRHDTVYWYQQGPGQDPQFLISFYEKMQSDKGSIPDRFSAQQFSDYHSELNMSSLELGDSALYFCASSGIRGPGELFFGEGSRLTVL.

The J gene is TRBJ2-5, the V gene TRBV10-3; tentatively, D is TRBD1 (6 bases). The CDR3 spans 14 residues. CDR1 is ENHRY and CDR2 is SYGVKD in the germline V gene. V lost 2 bases, J lost 4 bases, and 11 bases lay in between. The CDR3 DNA reads TGTGCCATCAGTGAGGCCCAGGGGAGAGAGACCCAGTACTTC. It is translated as CAISEAQGRETQYF.

This CDR3 reads CASTCAACYEQYF. In DNA, the CDR3 is TGTGCCAGTACCTGCGCGGCCTGCTACGAGCAGTACTTC. This chain connects TRBV19 to TRBJ2-7; no clear D gene. The CDR3 contains 13 residues. Trimming removed 7 bases at V and 3 bases at J, with 13 bases between. Per the germline V gene, CDR1 is LNHDA and CDR2 is SQIVND (reference sequence).

This chain joins TRBV7-2 and TRBJ1-1; 11 bases align to TRBD1. Germline CDR1 reads SGHTA; CDR2 reads FQGNSA. The CDR3 totals 18 residues. J gave up 0 bases and V 4 bases, and 10 bases lay outside the gene matches. CDR3 sequence (DNA): TGTGCCAGCAGCTCAACTCGGGACAGGGGGTACATGAACACTGAAGCTTTCTTT. Translating gives CASSSTRDRGYMNTEAFF.

In nucleotides, the CDR3 is TGTGCCAGTAGTATAGCCGTTTCCACAGATACGCAGTATTTT. This encodes CASSIAVSTDTQYF. The gene calls are TRBV19 and TRBJ2-3; D not resolved. Germline assignment: CDR1 LNHDA and CDR2 SQIVND (reference sequence). CDR3 length: 14 amino acids. The V and J ends lost 1 base and 2 bases respectively, with 7 bases between them.

This clone was counted a single time. This chain links TRBV19 with TRBJ2-5; D might be TRBD2 (6 bases). The V end was cut by 9 bases, the J end by 4 bases, with 21 bases between. The CDR3 has 15 amino acids. Germline CDR1 reads LNHDA; CDR2 reads SQIVND (reference sequence). The CDR3 reads CASKKGMEGRETQYF. The CDR3 nucleotides read TGTGCCAGCAAAAAGGGCATGGAGGGCCGAGAGACCCAGTACTTC. The variable domain in full, completed from reference TRBV19 and TRBJ2-5, reads DGGITQSPKYLFRKEGQNVTLSCEQNLNHDAMYWYRQDPGQGLRLIYYSQIVNDFQKGDIAEGYSVSREKKESFPLTVTSAQKNPTAFYLCASKKGMEGRETQYFGPGTRLLVL.

This clone was observed a handful of times. DNA for the CDR3: TGTGCCAGCAGCTTGGCAGGGCGGCAGGAGACCCAGTACTTC. This translates into CASSLAGRQETQYF. The V and J genes are TRBV5-6 and TRBJ2-5, with D possibly TRBD1 on 5 matching bases. From germline, CDR1 is SGHDT and CDR2 YYEEEE. The CDR3 consists of 14 residues. With 0 bases removed from V and 5 bases from J, the gap between germline ends came to 11 bases.

The genes are TRBV11-2 and TRBJ1-1, with 8 bases aligning to TRBD1. The junction had 2 bases not matched to a gene; V was cut back by 3 bases and J by 2 bases. The CDR3 is 14 residues long. Per the germline V gene, CDR1 is SGHAT and CDR2 is FQNNGV. CDR3 nucleotides: TGTGCCAGCAGCTTCGGGACAGGCAACACTGAAGCTTTCTTT. Translated, it gives CASSFGTGNTEAFF.

The chain has TRBV6-4 and TRBJ1-5; D is possibly TRBD1 (5 bases). Looked up from germline, CDR1 is MRHNA and CDR2 is SNTAGT. The CDR3 runs 20 residues. V was trimmed by 2 bases and J by 9 bases, leaving 32 bases between them. This chain's CDR3 is CASSDGPASGAREPILPQHF. Written as DNA, the CDR3 is TGTGCCAGCAGTGACGGGCCTGCCTCGGGAGCCAGGGAACCAATTTTGCCCCAGCATTTT.

The V gene is TRBV10-1, the J gene TRBJ2-5; 9 nucleotides match TRBD1. Germline V gene lookup returns CDR1 WNHNN and CDR2 SYGVQD (reference sequence). The trim removed 4 bases at V and 4 bases at J, leaving 4 bases unmatched. The CDR3 covers 14 residues. CDR3 in amino acids: CASSGGQGGETQYF. The CDR3 DNA sequence: TGCGCCAGCAGTGGGGGACAGGGCGGAGAGACCCAGTACTTC.